This T cell receptor beta chain comes out of a study of molecular identifiers for immune sequencing clone quantification. Germline lookup yields CDR1 SQVTM and CDR2 ANQGSEA. The CDR3 extends over 13 amino acids. V lost 6 bases, J lost 6 bases, and 17 bases lay in between. Study findings and constraints: Naive cells had under 1% of molecules in clones above 20 RNA copies, effectors over 97%.

This clonotype was counted many times. Its antigen remains unidentified. Naive CD8 libraries came from approximately 20,000 to 1,000,000 sorted cells with 10%, 30% or 50% RNA. Methods described previously were used for bulk TCR libraries, and listed TCR primers were applied. TCRdb analysed the PCR reads with MiXCR anew, one entry per CDR3 protein. The data contain hundreds of thousands of distinct CDR3 sequences, about 20% of them seen just once; the ten biggest clones take up approximately 0.85%. This TCR came from a human donor in good health. Some libraries in this study had Jurkat cell RNA spiked in. Sequenced sample: naive CD8+ T cells from blood, with Jurkat cell RNA spiked in. Indicated subset: FACS-sorted CD8+CD4-CCR7+CD45RA+ naive T cells. This sequence joins TRBV29-1 and TRBJ1-1; possible D gene TRBD1, 6 bases. CDR3 coding DNA: TGCAGCGTCAGCACAGGGATCGTCCCTGAAGCTTTCTTT. Protein: CSVSTGIVPEAFF.